The next 22 T cell receptor beta chains were all read from a single sample in a study of early T cells in non-severe SARS-CoV-2 infection. From the 5' RACE reads, TCRdb called clonotypes with MiXCR, one entry per CDR3 protein. The sample includes approximately 69,000 distinct CDR3 sequences, roughly 12% of them seen just once. The sample comprised whole blood. The receptors come from an adult who was a healthcare worker with PCR-confirmed SARS-CoV-2 infection or an uninfected control (not recorded which).

This clonotype was seen a handful of times. V gene TRBV5-1 combines with J gene TRBJ1-1, with 11 bases identical to TRBD1. This CDR3 spans 15 amino acids. Per the germline V gene, CDR1 is SGHRS and CDR2 is YFSETQ. With 4 bases clipped from V and 4 bases from J, the junction kept 6 bases outside the gene matches. The CDR3 region is CASSSGTGGTTEAFF. DNA for the CDR3: TGCGCCAGCAGCAGCGGGACAGGGGGGACCACTGAAGCTTTCTTT. Together with reference TRBV5-1 and TRBJ1-1, the CDR3 gives the full variable domain: KAGVTQTPRYLIKTRGQQVTLSCSPISGHRSVSWYQQTPGQGLQFLFEYFSETQRNKGNFPGRFSGRQFSNSRSEMNVSTLELGDSALYLCASSSGTGGTTEAFFGQGTRLTVV.

This clonotype has just a few counts. This chain uses TRBV24-1 with TRBJ2-3, with no clear D. The CDR3 loop spans 11 amino acids. Germline CDR1 reads KGHDR; CDR2 reads SFDVKD. The V gene lost 9 bases and the J gene lost 3 bases, with 6 bases spanning the gap. CDR3 bases: TGTGCCACCGAATATACAGATACGCAGTATTTT. It codes for CATEYTDTQYF.

This clonotype has a handful of counts. CDR3: CASSFMAVSTDTQYF. The CDR3 DNA reads as TGTGCCAGCAGCTTTATGGCGGTCAGCACAGATACGCAGTATTTT. The gene calls are TRBV7-2 and TRBJ2-3; D is unresolved. Germline CDR1 reads SGHTA; CDR2 reads FQGNSA. The CDR3 length is 15 residues. Between the trimmed V and J ends, which lost 3 bases and 0 bases, there was a span of 10 bases.

This clonotype was detected ten times or more. The chain joins TRBV7-2 to TRBJ2-7; 8 positions agree with TRBD1. The germline CDR1 and CDR2 sequences are SGHTA and FQGNSA. The CDR3 has 15 residues. V was clipped by 1 base and J by 3 bases; unmatched bases: 5. DNA of the CDR3: TGTGCCAGCAGCTTAGGTCCGGGACAGGTCTACGAGCAGTACTTC. Amino acid sequence: CASSLGPGQVYEQYF.

This clonotype occurred many times. The V and J genes are TRBV11-2 and TRBJ2-1; no clear D gene. The length of the CDR3 is 14 residues. Germline V gene lookup returns CDR1 SGHAT and CDR2 FQNNGV. V lost 1 base and J lost 9, with 13 bases in between. Written as DNA, the CDR3 is TGTGCCAGCAGCTTAGCCTCCGTTCGTACTGAGCAGTTCTTC. Protein sequence: CASSLASVRTEQFF.

This clonotype was seen ten or more times. The V gene is TRBV10-3, the J gene TRBJ2-5; 15 bases are shared with TRBD2. Trimming at V came to 2 bases and at J to 7 bases, leaving 5 bases not matched to a gene. The CDR3 loop spans 16 amino acids. Germline-derived CDR1 and CDR2 are ENHRY and SYGVKD. The chain's CDR3 is CAISERTSGRAGTQYF. The CDR3 nucleotides are TGTGCCATCAGTGAGAGGACTAGCGGGAGGGCCGGGACCCAGTACTTC.

There are a few counts of this clonotype. The chain is built from TRBV7-3 and TRBJ2-3; D is perhaps TRBD1 (5 bases). Looked up from germline, CDR1 is SGHTA and CDR2 is FQGTGA. The CDR3 runs to 13 residues. The germline V and J ends were trimmed by 6 bases and 6 bases, with 13 bases remaining between them. The CDR3 sequence: CASSFQGSDTQYF. The CDR3 DNA reads as TGTGCCAGCAGTTTCCAGGGTTCCGATACGCAGTATTTT.

On this clonotype: The junction and the germline gene differ at one end; a read error may be behind it. CDR3 coding DNA: TGTACCAGCAAGGCGGATACAGATACGCAGTATTTT. Translating it yields CTSKADTDTQYF. The gene calls are TRBV2 and TRBJ2-3; no reliable D call. CDR1 is SNHLY, CDR2 FYNNEI, per germline. The CDR3 runs to 12 residues.

This clonotype was picked up many times. This sequence joins TRBV10-3 and TRBJ2-1; 9 bases are a match to TRBD1. Losses at the gene ends were 6 bases for V and 5 bases for J; bases not matched to a gene: 2. There are 13 residues in the CDR3. CDR1 ENHRY and CDR2 SYGVKD come from the germline V gene. The CDR3 DNA follows: TGTGCCATCAGGAGGGACAGGGACAATGAGCAGTTCTTC. Translating gives CAIRRDRDNEQFF.

The chain combines TRBV5-1 with TRBJ1-3; D gene unclear. From germline, CDR1 is SGHRS and CDR2 YFSETQ. The ends were cut back, 0 bases at V and 4 bases at J, with 8 bases in the middle. The CDR3 extends over 14 amino acids. The CDR3 DNA reads TGCGCCAGCAGCTTGGGGACGGTAGGAAACACCATATATTTT. Translation gives CASSLGTVGNTIYF.

Regarding this clonotype: It may be a read error: a sequence one base away is much more abundant. The chain is built from TRBV29-1 and TRBJ2-5; either TRBD1 or TRBD2 may fit D (5 bases each). V lost 6 bases and J 2 bases, leaving 7 bases between the germline ends. Germline CDR1 is SQVTM and CDR2 is ANQGSEA. The CDR3 is made up of 11 amino acids. In DNA form, the CDR3 reads TGCAGCGTGGGGGAACAAGAGACCCAGTACTTC. Translation gives CSVGEQETQYF.

This chain links TRBV3-1 with TRBJ2-7, with D tentatively TRBD2 (5 bases). The CDR3 consists of 12 residues. V lost 3 bases to trimming and J lost 3 bases, with 6 bases between them. CDR1 and CDR2 from the germline V gene are LGHDT and YNNKEL (reference sequence). The CDR3 region has the DNA TGTGCCAGCAGCCACGGGGTCTACGAGCAGTACTTC. Encoded protein: CASSHGVYEQYF.

The genes are TRBV7-9 and TRBJ2-2; D remains unclear. Trimming cost V 5 bases and J 9 bases, with 7 bases left between them. This CDR3 region has 11 residues. Germline V gene sequence: CDR1 SEHNR, CDR2 FQNEAQ (reference sequence). This CDR3 reads CASSPDRELFF. The CDR3 nucleotides read TGTGCCAGCAGCCCGGACCGGGAGCTGTTTTTT.

This clonotype was observed a few times. The chain couples TRBV7-3 to TRBJ2-5, with TRBD1 matching 9 bases. Germline CDR1 SGHTA, CDR2 FQGTGA. The V and J ends lost 5 bases and 5 bases, in that order; junction bases with no gene match: 6. This CDR3 contains 14 residues. As DNA, the CDR3 is TGTGCCAGCAGCCGGACAGGGGCGAGGGAGACCCAGTACTTC. Its translation is CASSRTGARETQYF.

This clonotype was observed a handful of times. This chain joins TRBV9 and TRBJ2-7; D assignment may be TRBD1 or TRBD2 (6 bases each). Trimming pared 3 bases from V and 0 bases from J, leaving 13 bases between. Germline CDR1 and CDR2: SGDLS and YYNGEE. The CDR3 runs 15 residues. The CDR3 DNA reads as TGTGCCAGCAGCGAACGCGGGACAAACTCCTACGAGCAGTACTTC. Translated, it gives CASSERGTNSYEQYF.

The chain is built from TRBV11-2 and TRBJ2-7; 9 nucleotides agree with TRBD1. The junction had 6 bases not matched to a gene; V was cut back by 5 bases and J by 7 bases. This CDR3 contains 13 residues. Germline CDR1 reads SGHAT; CDR2 reads FQNNGV. CDR3 sequence (DNA): TGTGCCAGCAGCACCGGGACAGGGTCTGAGCAGTACTTC. Translated: CASSTGTGSEQYF.

The gene calls are TRBV12-3 or TRBV12-4 and TRBJ2-1; D is undetermined. The CDR3 covers 13 residues. V lost 1 base, J lost 4 bases, and 5 bases lay in between. As DNA, the CDR3 is TGTGCCAGCAGTTTAGGCCGGTACAATGAGCAGTTCTTC. It specifies CASSLGRYNEQFF.

The chain carries TRBV27 and TRBJ1-2; 10 nucleotides agree with TRBD1. This CDR3 is built from 15 residues. V shed 5 bases, J shed 7 bases, and the junction held 10 bases outside the gene matches. In germline, CDR1 is MNHEY, CDR2 SMNVEV (reference sequence). The CDR3 bases are TGTGCCAGCAGTCCCTCGACAGGGGGCGCTTTTGGCTACACCTTC. Translating gives CASSPSTGGAFGYTF.

This clonotype was observed a handful of times. The chain is built from TRBV12-3 or TRBV12-4 and TRBJ1-1; D is undetermined. The V and J ends lost 2 bases and 5 bases respectively, with 9 bases between them. This CDR3 has 13 residues. DNA for the CDR3: TGTGCCAGCAGTTTACGGGCACGGACTGAAGCTTTCTTT. This codes for CASSLRARTEAFF.

The chain joins TRBV5-1 to TRBJ2-1; no clear D. V lost 2 bases, J lost 7 bases, and 10 bases lay in between. This CDR3 spans 13 amino acids. The V gene's germline CDR1 is SGHRS and CDR2 YFSETQ. CDR3: CASSLGQSNEQFF. The CDR3 DNA is TGCGCCAGCAGCTTAGGTCAGTCGAATGAGCAGTTCTTC.

The chain employs TRBV29-1 and TRBJ2-6; the match to TRBD2 covers 9 bases. Germline V gene data show CDR1 as SQVTM and CDR2 as ANQGSEA. The CDR3 has 16 amino acids. The J segment lost 0 bases and the V segment lost 7 bases, leaving 7 bases of the junction unmatched. The CDR3 DNA is TGCAGCGCCTTAGCGGGAGCGTTCTCTGGGGCCAACGTCCTGACTTTC. Protein: CSALAGAFSGANVLTF.

The gene calls are TRBV9 and TRBJ2-2; D might be TRBD2 (5 bases). The germline V gene encodes CDR1 SGDLS and CDR2 YYNGEE. The germline V and J ends were trimmed by 0 bases and 2 bases, with 14 bases remaining between them. CDR3 length equals 17 residues. CDR3 DNA: TGTGCCAGCAGCGTAGTGGGTAGCGCGCTCAACACCGGGGAGCTGTTTTTT. Amino acids: CASSVVGSALNTGELFF.